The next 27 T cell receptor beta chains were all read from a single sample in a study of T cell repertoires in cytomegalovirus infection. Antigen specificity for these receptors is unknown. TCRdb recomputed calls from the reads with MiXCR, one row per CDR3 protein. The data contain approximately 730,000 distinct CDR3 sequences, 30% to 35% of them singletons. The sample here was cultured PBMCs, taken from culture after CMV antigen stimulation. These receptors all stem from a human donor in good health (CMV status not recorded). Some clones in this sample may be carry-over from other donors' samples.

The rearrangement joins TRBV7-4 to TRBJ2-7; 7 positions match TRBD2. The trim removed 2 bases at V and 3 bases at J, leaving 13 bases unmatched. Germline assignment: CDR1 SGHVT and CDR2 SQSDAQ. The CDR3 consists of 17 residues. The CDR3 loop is CASSLPIFGGDFYEQYF. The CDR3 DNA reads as TGTGCCAGCAGCTTACCCATCTTTGGGGGGGATTTCTACGAGCAGTACTTC.

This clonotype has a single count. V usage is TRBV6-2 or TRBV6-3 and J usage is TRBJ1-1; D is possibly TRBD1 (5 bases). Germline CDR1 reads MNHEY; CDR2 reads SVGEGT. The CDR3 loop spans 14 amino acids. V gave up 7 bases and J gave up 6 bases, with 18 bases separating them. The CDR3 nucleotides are TGTGCCAGCAACCAACTCGGGGGGTTGGCTGAAGCTTTCTTT. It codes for CASNQLGGLAEAFF.

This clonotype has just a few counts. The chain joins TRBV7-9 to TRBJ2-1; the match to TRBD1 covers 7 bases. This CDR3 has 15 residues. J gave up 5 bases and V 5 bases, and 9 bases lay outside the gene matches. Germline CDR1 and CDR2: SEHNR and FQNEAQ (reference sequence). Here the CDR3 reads CASSIGTTGDNEQFF. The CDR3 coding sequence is TGTGCCAGCAGCATAGGCACCACAGGGGACAATGAGCAGTTCTTC.

This chain's CDR3 is CASFSGGAIGELFF. CDR3 nucleotide sequence: TGTGCCAGCTTCAGCGGGGGGGCGATCGGGGAGCTGTTTTTT. The chain carries TRBV12-3 or TRBV12-4 and TRBJ2-2, with 10 positions matching TRBD2. The V segment lost 8 bases and the J segment 7 bases; nucleotides outside the gene matches: 7. The CDR3 is made up of 14 amino acids.

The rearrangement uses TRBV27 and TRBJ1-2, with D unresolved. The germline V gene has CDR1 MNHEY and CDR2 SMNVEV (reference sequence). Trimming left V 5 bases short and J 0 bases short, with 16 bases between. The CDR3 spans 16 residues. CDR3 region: CASSRFAQPTNYGYTF. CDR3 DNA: TGTGCCAGCAGTAGGTTTGCGCAGCCTACTAACTATGGCTACACCTTC.

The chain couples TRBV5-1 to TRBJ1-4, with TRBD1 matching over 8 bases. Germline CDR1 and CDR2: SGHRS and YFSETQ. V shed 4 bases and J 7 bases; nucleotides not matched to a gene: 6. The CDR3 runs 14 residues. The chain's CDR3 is CASSPGGLSEKLFF. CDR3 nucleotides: TGCGCCAGCAGCCCAGGGGGCTTATCTGAAAAACTGTTTTTT.

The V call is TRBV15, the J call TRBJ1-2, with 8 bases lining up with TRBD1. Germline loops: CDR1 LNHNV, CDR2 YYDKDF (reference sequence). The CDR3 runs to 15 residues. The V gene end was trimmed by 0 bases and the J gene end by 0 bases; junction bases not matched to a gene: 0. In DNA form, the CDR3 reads TGTGCCACCAGCAGAGAACAGGGGGCTAACTATGGCTACACCTTC. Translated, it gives CATSREQGANYGYTF.

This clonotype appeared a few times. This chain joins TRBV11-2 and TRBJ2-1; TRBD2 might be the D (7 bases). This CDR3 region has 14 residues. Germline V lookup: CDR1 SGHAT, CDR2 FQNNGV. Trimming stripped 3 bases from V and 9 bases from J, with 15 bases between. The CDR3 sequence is CASSFEGRGREQFF. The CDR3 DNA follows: TGTGCCAGCAGCTTCGAGGGGCGGGGGCGTGAGCAGTTCTTC.

The CDR3 reads CASSLITGDPYNEQFF. CDR3 DNA: TGTGCCAGCAGCTTAATAACAGGGGACCCCTACAATGAGCAGTTCTTC. The chain combines TRBV5-4 with TRBJ2-1; TRBD1 agrees at 7 bases. CDR1 and CDR2 (germline): SGHNT, YYREEE (reference sequence). V was clipped by 2 bases and J by 2 bases; unmatched bases: 7. The CDR3 consists of 16 residues. Complete variable domain (other parts from reference TRBV5-4 and TRBJ2-1): ETGVTQSPTHLIKTRGQQVTLRCSSQSGHNTVSWYQQALGQGPQFIFQYYREEENGRGNFPPRFSGLQFPNYSSELNVNALELDDSALYLCASSLITGDPYNEQFFGPGTRLTVL.

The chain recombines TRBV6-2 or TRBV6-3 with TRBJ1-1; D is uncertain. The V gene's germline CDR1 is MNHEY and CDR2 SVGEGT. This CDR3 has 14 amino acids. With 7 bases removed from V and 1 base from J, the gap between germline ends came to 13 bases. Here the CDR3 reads CASNGRVKNTEAFF. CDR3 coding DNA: TGTGCCAGCAACGGTAGGGTCAAGAACACTGAAGCTTTCTTT.

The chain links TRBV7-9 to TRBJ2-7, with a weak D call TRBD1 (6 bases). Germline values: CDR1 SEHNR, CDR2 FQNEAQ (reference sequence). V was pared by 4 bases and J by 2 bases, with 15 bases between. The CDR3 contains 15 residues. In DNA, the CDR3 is TGTGCCAGCAGCTCATACAGGACAGAGGCCTACGAGCAGTACTTC. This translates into CASSSYRTEAYEQYF.

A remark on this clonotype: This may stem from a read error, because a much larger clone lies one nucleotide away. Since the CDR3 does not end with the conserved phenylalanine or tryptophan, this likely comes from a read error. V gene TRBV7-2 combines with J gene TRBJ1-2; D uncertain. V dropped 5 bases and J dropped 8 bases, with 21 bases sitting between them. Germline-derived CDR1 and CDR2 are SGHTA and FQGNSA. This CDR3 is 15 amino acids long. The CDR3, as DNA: TGTGCCAGCAGCCTCCGAGGGAGGGTGGGTACGGGCTACACCATC. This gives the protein CASSLRGRVGTGYTI.

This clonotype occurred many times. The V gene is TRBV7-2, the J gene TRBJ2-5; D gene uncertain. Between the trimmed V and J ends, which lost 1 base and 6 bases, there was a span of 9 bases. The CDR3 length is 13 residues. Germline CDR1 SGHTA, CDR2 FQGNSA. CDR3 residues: CASSLGPSQTQYF. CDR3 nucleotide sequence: TGTGCCAGCAGCTTAGGTCCGTCGCAGACCCAGTACTTC.

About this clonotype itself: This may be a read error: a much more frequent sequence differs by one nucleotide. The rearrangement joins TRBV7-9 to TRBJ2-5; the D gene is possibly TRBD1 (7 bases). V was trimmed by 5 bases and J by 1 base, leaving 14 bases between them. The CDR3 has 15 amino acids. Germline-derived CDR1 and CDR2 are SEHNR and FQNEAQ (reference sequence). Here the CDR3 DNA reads TGTGCCAGCAGCCTAACCAGGGGGGCCCAAGAGACCCAGTACTTC. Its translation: CASSLTRGAQETQYF.

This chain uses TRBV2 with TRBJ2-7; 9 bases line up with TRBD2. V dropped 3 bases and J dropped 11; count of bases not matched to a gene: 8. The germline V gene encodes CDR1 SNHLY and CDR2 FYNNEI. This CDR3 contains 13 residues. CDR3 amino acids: CASSDGLAGREYF. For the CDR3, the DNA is TGTGCCAGCAGTGATGGGCTAGCGGGAAGGGAGTACTTC.

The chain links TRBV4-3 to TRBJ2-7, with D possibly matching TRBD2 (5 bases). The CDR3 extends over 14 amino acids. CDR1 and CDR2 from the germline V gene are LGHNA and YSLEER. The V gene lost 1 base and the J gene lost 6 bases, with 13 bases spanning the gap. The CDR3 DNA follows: TGCGCCAGCAGCCAAGGTGCGGGCGGCGGCGAGCAGTACTTC. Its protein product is CASSQGAGGGEQYF.

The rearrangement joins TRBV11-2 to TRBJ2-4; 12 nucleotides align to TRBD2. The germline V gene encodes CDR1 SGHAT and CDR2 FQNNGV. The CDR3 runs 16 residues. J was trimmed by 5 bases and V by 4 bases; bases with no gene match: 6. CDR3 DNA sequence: TGTGCCAGCAGCTCTTTTGGACTAGCGGGGCAAAACATTCAGTACTTC. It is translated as CASSSFGLAGQNIQYF.

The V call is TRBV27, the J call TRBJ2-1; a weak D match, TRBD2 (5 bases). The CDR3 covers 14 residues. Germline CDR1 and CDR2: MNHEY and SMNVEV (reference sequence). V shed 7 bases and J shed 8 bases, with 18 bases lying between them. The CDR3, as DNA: TGTGCCAGCATACCCTCTGCGGGTATGTATGAGCAGTTCTTC. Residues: CASIPSAGMYEQFF.

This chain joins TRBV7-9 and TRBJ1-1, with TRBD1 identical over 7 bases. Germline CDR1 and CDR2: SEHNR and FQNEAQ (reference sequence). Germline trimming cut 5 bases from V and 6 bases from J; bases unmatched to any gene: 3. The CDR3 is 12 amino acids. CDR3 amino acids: CASSRGTAEAFF. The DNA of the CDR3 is TGTGCCAGCAGCCGCGGGACAGCTGAAGCTTTCTTT. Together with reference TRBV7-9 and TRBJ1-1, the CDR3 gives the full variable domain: DTGVSQNPRHKITKRGQNVTFRCDPISEHNRLYWYRQTLGQGPEFLTYFQNEAQLEKSRLLSDRFSAERPKGSFSTLEIQRTEQGDSAMYLCASSRGTAEAFFGQGTRLTVV.

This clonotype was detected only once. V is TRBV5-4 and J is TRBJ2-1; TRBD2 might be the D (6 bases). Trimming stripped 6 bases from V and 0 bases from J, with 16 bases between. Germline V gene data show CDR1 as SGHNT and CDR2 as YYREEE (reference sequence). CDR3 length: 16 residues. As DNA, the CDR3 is TGTGCCAGCACCCTCTCCCGCGGGGTCTCCTACAATGAGCAGTTCTTC. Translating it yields CASTLSRGVSYNEQFF.

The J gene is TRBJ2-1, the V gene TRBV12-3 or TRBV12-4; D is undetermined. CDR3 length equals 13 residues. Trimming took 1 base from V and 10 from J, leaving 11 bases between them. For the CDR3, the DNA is TGTGCCAGCAGTTTAGATCGGTACCTCGAGCAGTTCTTC. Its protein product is CASSLDRYLEQFF.

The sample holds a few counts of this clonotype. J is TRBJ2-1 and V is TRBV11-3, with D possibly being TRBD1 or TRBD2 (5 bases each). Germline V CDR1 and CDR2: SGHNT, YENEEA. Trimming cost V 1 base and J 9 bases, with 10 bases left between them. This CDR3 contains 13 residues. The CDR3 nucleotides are TGTGCCAGCAGCTTAGTTTCCGGGACTGAGCAGTTCTTC. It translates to CASSLVSGTEQFF.

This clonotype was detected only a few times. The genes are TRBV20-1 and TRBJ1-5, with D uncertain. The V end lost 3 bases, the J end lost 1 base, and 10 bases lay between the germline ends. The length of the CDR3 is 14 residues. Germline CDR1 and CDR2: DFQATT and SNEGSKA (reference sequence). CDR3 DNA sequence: TGCAGTGCTAGTATAGCACAGAGCAATCAGCCCCAGCATTTT. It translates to CSASIAQSNQPQHF.

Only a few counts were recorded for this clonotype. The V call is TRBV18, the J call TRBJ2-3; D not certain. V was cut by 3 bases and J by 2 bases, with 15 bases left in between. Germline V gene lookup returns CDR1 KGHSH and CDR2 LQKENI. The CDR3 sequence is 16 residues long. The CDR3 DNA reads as TGTGCCAGCTCACCGTCGGACCGAGGAGACACAGATACGCAGTATTTT. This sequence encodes CASSPSDRGDTDTQYF.

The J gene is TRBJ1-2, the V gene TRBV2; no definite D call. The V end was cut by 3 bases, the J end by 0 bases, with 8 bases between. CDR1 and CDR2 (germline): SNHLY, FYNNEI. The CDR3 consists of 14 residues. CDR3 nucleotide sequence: TGTGCCAGCAGTGAGCGGCAAGCTAACTATGGCTACACCTTC. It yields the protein CASSERQANYGYTF.

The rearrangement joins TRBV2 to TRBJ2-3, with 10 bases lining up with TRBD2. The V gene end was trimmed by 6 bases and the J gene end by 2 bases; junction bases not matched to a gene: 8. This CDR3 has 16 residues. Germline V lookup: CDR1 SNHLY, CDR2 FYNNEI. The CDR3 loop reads CASSEVSGGSTDTQYF. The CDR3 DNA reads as TGTGCCAGCAGCGAGGTTAGCGGGGGGTCCACAGATACGCAGTATTTT.

CDR3 DNA sequence: TGTGCCAGCAGCCAAGACCTATTCGTCCGGGACATTAACAATGAGCAGTTCTTC. This sequence encodes CASSQDLFVRDINNEQFF. The V and J genes are TRBV4-2 and TRBJ2-1; D possibly corresponds to TRBD1 (6 bases). In germline, CDR1 is LGHNA, CDR2 YNFKEQ. Trimming took off 0 bases at V and 5 bases at J, with 20 bases between the two ends. The CDR3 is made up of 18 amino acids.